This record concerns one T cell receptor (beta chain) sequence. Ahead of thyroid surgery, no patient had received treatment of any kind. Using MiXCR, TCRdb re-called clones from the PCR reads. Of about 39,000 clones in the sample, approximately 17% were seen once. This CDR3 contains 13 residues. V trimming: 7 bases; J trimming: 4 bases; junction bases outside the gene matches: 6. The source of the sample is a study of metastatic and nonmetastatic thyroid tumors. What was sequenced was tumor tissue. The source is a female donor with papillary thyroid cancer or a benign thyroid nodule (not recorded which). Some clones in this sample may be carry-over from other donors' samples. The chain joins TRBV12-3 or TRBV12-4 to TRBJ2-7, with TRBD1 identical over 8 bases. Here the CDR3 reads CASTLTGGYEQYF. The CDR3 nucleotides are TGTGCCAGCACCCTCACAGGGGGATACGAGCAGTACTTC.